This record covers a single TCR beta chain. Its specificity is not known. This sample is part of a study of cytomegalovirus exposure and HLA in healthy donors. Study findings and constraints: Follow-up analysis later connected one missense variant in DCLRE1C with trimming of TCR beta V- and J-genes. The presence/absence work took it that sequencing depth was about the same across donors.

Trimming took 5 bases from V and 6 from J, leaving 14 bases between them. Germline-derived CDR1 and CDR2 are SGHTA and FQGNSA. CDR3 length: 15 amino acids. 13 Jbeta primers and 60 Vbeta primers were used for the PCR. Assay used: immunoSEQ multiplex PCR; TCRdb lists only in-frame clones, some missing. The top ten hold about 4.5% of the sample, which has 150,000 to 200,000 clones, 65% to 80% seen once. The rearrangement uses TRBV7-2 and TRBJ1-6; weak D call: TRBD1 (5 bases). The source of this sequence is a man in his late teens or twenties in good health and CMV-seropositive. Sequenced: PBMCs. The CDR3 DNA sequence: TGTGCCAGCAGCAACAGACAGCGCCTTAATTCACCCCTCCACTTT. This encodes CASSNRQRLNSPLHF.